This TCR beta chain was obtained from a study of T-cell reconstitution after alpha-beta-depleted transplantation in children listed by TCRdb under 2016. Study-level background: T-cell immune reconstitution after TCRalphabeta/CD19-depleted allogeneic hematopoietic cell transplantation in children was quantitatively tracked in the study by means of TCR repertoire profiling.

What the treatment or condition label conveys for this sample: allogeneic hematopoietic cell transplantation with graft depleted of TCRalphabeta T cells and CD19 B cells. TCRalphabeta/CD19-depleted allogeneic hematopoietic cell grafts were given to the transplant recipients, all of whom were children. The method was PCR. TCRdb records Illumina HiSeq 2500 as the sequencer. Molecular barcoding was employed in the preparation of TCR libraries, with unique molecular identifiers being used to normalize TCRbeta repertoire quantification. Clones were called with MiXCR by TCRdb after fastp trimmed the public reads at Q25, and only in-frame beta chains were retained. Entries are consolidated by CDR3 protein sequence, retaining the most common genes and DNA. The sample table records a few hundred thousand distinct CDR3 sequences; over 25% of these occur just once. Jointly, the top ten make up under 45% of the sample.

The CDR3 goes from the cysteine to the phenylalanine over 17 residues. Of the read, only the CDR3 DNA is kept; its 51 bases are in frame from base 1. V is cut back by 1 base and J by 2 bases, with 7 bases in the junction unmatched. The germline V gene provides CDR1 SGHTS and CDR2 YDEGEE. About this clonotype: No antigen is known for it. Qualities for individual bases were not recorded, and no much larger clone is one base off.

The investigation overall reported the following: Apparently early alphabetaT-cell count recovery about two months after transplant reportedly relied on only several hundred rapidly expanded clones derived from non-depleted graft cells. Hyperexpanded clone frequencies declined over subsequent months; after one year, T-cell counts and TCRbeta diversity were mostly attributed to newly produced T cells. In some patients, the high TCRbeta diversity seen at day 60 was put down to recipient T cells and intrathymic progenitors that had survived conditioning.

Source: PBMCs, taken before TCRalphabeta/CD19-depleted stem cell transplant. The receptor was derived from a boy less than two years old with Wiskott-Aldrich syndrome, due to receive a stem cell transplant. The sequence joins TRBV5-8 to TRBJ2-3; TRBD2 aligns with 10 central bases. The nucleotides read TGTGCCAGCAGCTTGCCCCTAGCGGGAGTGTCCACAGATACGCAGTATTTT. Its protein product is CASSLPLAGVSTDTQYF.